This entry lists 25 T cell receptor beta chains sequenced from one sample in a study of blood T cell repertoires in COVID-19. TCRdb's table, derived via immunoSEQ multiplex PCR, lists solely in-frame clones and lacks some. The repertoire has 120,000 to 150,000 clones, 82% of them found once; the top ten carry around 4%. The sequencing input was peripheral blood. The receptors originated from a woman at least 80 years old with acute or convalescent COVID-19.

This clone has just one count. The chain employs TRBV3-1 (or the pseudogene TRBV3-2) and TRBJ2-6, with 7 bases fitting TRBD1. Germline V gene sequence: CDR1 LGHDT, CDR2 YNNKEL (reference sequence). Germline trimming cut 5 bases from V and 0 bases from J; bases unmatched to any gene: 1. CDR3 length: 15 residues. The CDR3 sequence: CASSTGASGANVLTF. CDR3 coding DNA: TGTGCCAGCAGCACAGGGGCCTCTGGGGCCAACGTCCTGACTTTC.

V gene TRBV15 combines with J gene TRBJ1-6, with no clear D. The germline V gene encodes CDR1 LNHNV and CDR2 YYDKDF (reference sequence). The CDR3 has 13 residues. The germline V and J ends were trimmed by 1 base and 8 bases, with 6 bases remaining between them. The CDR3 spells CATSRGRDSPLHF. In DNA, the CDR3 is TGTGCCACCAGCAGAGGTCGAGATTCACCCCTCCACTTT.

The chain links TRBV28 to TRBJ1-2, with D possibly TRBD1 on 5 matching bases. V lost 1 base to trimming and J lost 4 bases, with 16 bases between them. The CDR3 totals 16 residues. Germline loops: CDR1 MDHEN, CDR2 SYDVKM. The CDR3 here is CASSLSPGAGPYGYTF. CDR3 nucleotides: TGTGCCAGCAGTTTATCCCCCGGCGCAGGGCCCTATGGCTACACCTTC.

The chain carries TRBV10-3 and TRBJ1-2, with D possibly being TRBD1 (5 bases). The CDR3 is 17 amino acids. Between the trimmed V and J ends, which lost 4 bases and 4 bases, there was a span of 22 bases. Germline CDR1 is ENHRY and CDR2 is SYGVKD. This CDR3 reads CAISGRRGRGNFYGYTF. The CDR3 bases are TGTGCCATCAGTGGAAGAAGGGGTCGTGGAAACTTCTATGGCTACACCTTC.

V gene TRBV6-5 combines with J gene TRBJ2-3, with 10 positions matching TRBD1. V trimming: 6 bases; J trimming: 2 bases; junction bases outside the gene matches: 5. This CDR3 spans 15 amino acids. CDR1 is MNHEY and CDR2 is SVGAGI in the germline V gene. The CDR3 spells CASRPTGGPTDTQYF. The DNA of the CDR3 is TGTGCCAGCAGGCCGACAGGGGGCCCCACAGATACGCAGTATTTT.

This clone was detected a few times. J is TRBJ1-2 and V is TRBV18, with TRBD1 matching 8 bases. Trimming at V came to 1 base and at J to 6 bases, leaving 4 bases not matched to a gene. Germline V lookup: CDR1 KGHSH, CDR2 LQKENI. The CDR3 runs to 14 residues. This chain's CDR3 is CASSPLTGEDGYTF. Written as DNA, the CDR3 is TGTGCCAGCTCACCACTGACAGGGGAGGATGGCTACACCTTC.

The rearrangement links TRBV11-3 to TRBJ2-5; 10 bases align to TRBD1. The CDR3 spans 16 residues. The junction had 11 bases not matched to a gene; V was cut back by 5 bases and J by 5 bases. Germline V gene lookup returns CDR1 SGHNT and CDR2 YENEEA. The CDR3 DNA sequence: TGTGCCAGCAGCCCGCGGACAGGGGGAAGTTCTGAGACCCAGTACTTC. Protein: CASSPRTGGSSETQYF. Using reference TRBV11-3 and TRBJ2-5 for the parts outside the CDR3, the full variable domain is EAGVVQSPRYKIIEKKQPVAFWCNPISGHNTLYWYLQNLGQGPELLIRYENEEAVDDSQLPKDRFSAERLKGVDSTLKIQPAELGDSAVYLCASSPRTGGSSETQYFGPGTRLLVL.

This clone was found once. The chain has TRBV28 and TRBJ2-7; TRBD2 agrees at 9 bases. This CDR3 contains 15 residues. V trimming: 6 bases; J trimming: 1 base; junction bases outside the gene matches: 7. Germline V gives CDR1 MDHEN, CDR2 SYDVKM. The CDR3 region is CASRSGLAGSYEQYF. DNA for the CDR3: TGTGCCAGCAGATCCGGGCTAGCGGGATCCTACGAGCAGTACTTC.

The chain joins TRBV19 to TRBJ2-5, with D perhaps matching TRBD1 (5 bases). The CDR3 runs to 13 residues. Germline V gives CDR1 LNHDA, CDR2 SQIVND (reference sequence). V shed 6 bases and J shed 2 bases, with 10 bases lying between them. The CDR3 is CASRLTVQETQYF. The DNA for the CDR3 is TGTGCCAGTAGGTTGACAGTTCAAGAGACCCAGTACTTC.

The chain employs TRBV12-3 or TRBV12-4 and TRBJ2-1; D gene ambiguous. Trimming stripped 7 bases from V and 11 bases from J, with 12 bases between. The CDR3 loop spans 11 amino acids. This CDR3 reads CASKTRVQQFF. CDR3 nucleotides: TGTGCCAGCAAAACCCGGGTCCAGCAGTTCTTC.

V is TRBV5-1 and J is TRBJ1-2; 7 bases line up with TRBD1. Germline V CDR1 and CDR2: SGHRS, YFSETQ. The CDR3 extends over 15 amino acids. The J segment lost 8 bases and the V segment lost 5 bases, leaving 15 bases of the junction unmatched. The CDR3 sequence is CASRPTFTGVFGYTF. In DNA form, the CDR3 reads TGCGCCAGCAGGCCCACTTTTACAGGGGTGTTCGGCTACACCTTC.

The CDR3 nucleotides are TGCGCCAGCAGCACAGGACAGGAGAACACTGAAGCTTTCTTT. Amino acid sequence: CASSTGQENTEAFF. The chain carries TRBV5-1 and TRBJ1-1, with TRBD1 matching over 7 bases. The CDR3 runs to 14 residues. V dropped 4 bases and J dropped 1; count of bases not matched to a gene: 4. The germline CDR1 and CDR2 sequences are SGHRS and YFSETQ.

This clone was seen more than once but under ten times. The V and J genes are TRBV3-1 (or the pseudogene TRBV3-2) and TRBJ1-5; D possibly corresponds to TRBD1 (5 bases). The CDR3 extends over 13 amino acids. Germline V gene sequence: CDR1 LGHDT, CDR2 YNNKEL (reference sequence). Trimming pared 6 bases from V and 1 base from J, leaving 7 bases between. CDR3 protein: CASSRGSNQPQHF. The DNA of the CDR3 is TGTGCCAGCAGTAGGGGAAGCAATCAGCCCCAGCATTTT.

This sequence joins TRBV19 and TRBJ2-7, with D possibly TRBD2 on 6 matching bases. Germline V gene data show CDR1 as LNHDA and CDR2 as SQIVND (reference sequence). The CDR3 length is 14 residues. Trimming took off 8 bases at V and 6 bases at J, with 20 bases between the two ends. The CDR3 protein is CASSRRAGIREQYF. CDR3 nucleotides: TGTGCCAGTTCGAGGAGGGCCGGTATTCGCGAGCAGTACTTC.

The chain has TRBV2 and TRBJ1-6, with D unclear. The CDR3 runs 14 residues. Per germline, CDR1 SNHLY and CDR2 FYNNEI. Trimming shortened V by 5 bases and J by 7 bases, and 12 bases separated the two germline ends. Written as DNA, the CDR3 is TGTGCCAGCAGTCTTATCGGTCGGAATTCACCCCTCCACTTT. Protein product: CASSLIGRNSPLHF.

The genes are TRBV29-1 and TRBJ2-1; unclear D gene. The CDR3 totals 12 residues. Trimming removed 2 bases from V and 7 bases from J, with 9 bases in between. Per germline, CDR1 SQVTM and CDR2 ANQGSEA. In DNA, the CDR3 is TGCAGCGTTGAAAACGGGTGGAATGAGCAGTTCTTC. It codes for CSVENGWNEQFF.

In its sample, this clone was seen a few times. CDR3 nucleotides: TGTGCTAGTGGTTCTCCGGGACAGGGGTATTATGGCTACACCTTC. It is translated as CASGSPGQGYYGYTF. The chain couples TRBV12-5 to TRBJ1-2; 10 nucleotides align to TRBD1. V shed 4 bases and J 5 bases; nucleotides not matched to a gene: 7. Looked up from germline, CDR1 is LGHNT and CDR2 is FRNRAP. There are 15 residues in the CDR3.

This chain uses TRBV7-9 with TRBJ2-2, with a possible D match to TRBD1 (6 bases). V was cut by 3 bases and J by 5 bases, with 7 bases left in between. This CDR3 has 13 residues. The germline gives CDR1 SEHNR, CDR2 FQNEAQ (reference sequence). CDR3 bases: TGTGCCAGCAGCTTTACAGGGACCGGGGAGCTGTTTTTT. This gives the protein CASSFTGTGELFF.

The V and J genes are TRBV4-1 and TRBJ2-5; D is undetermined. CDR3 length equals 13 residues. Looked up from germline, CDR1 is MGHRA and CDR2 is YSYEKL. Trimming stripped 5 bases from V and 2 bases from J, with 9 bases between. The CDR3 coding sequence is TGCGCCAGCAGCGGTTCCAGGCAAGAGACCCAGTACTTC. It translates to CASSGSRQETQYF.

V is TRBV11-2 and J is TRBJ1-5; a weak D match, TRBD1 (6 bases). The length of the CDR3 is 15 residues. Germline CDR1 SGHAT, CDR2 FQNNGV. The V end lost 1 base, the J end lost 2 bases, and 9 bases lay between the germline ends. CDR3 coding DNA: TGTGCCAGCAGCTTAGGGGGGCTCGGCAATCAGCCCCAGCATTTT. It yields the protein CASSLGGLGNQPQHF. Based on the CDR3 plus reference TRBV11-2 and TRBJ1-5, the full variable domain is EAGVAQSPRYKIIEKRQSVAFWCNPISGHATLYWYQQILGQGPKLLIQFQNNGVVDDSQLPKDRFSAERLKGVDSTLKIQPAKLEDSAVYLCASSLGGLGNQPQHFGDGTRLSIL.

The V call is TRBV2, the J call TRBJ1-4, with 7 bases fitting TRBD1. J lost 6 bases, V lost 8 bases, and 6 bases had no gene match. The V gene's germline CDR1 is SNHLY and CDR2 FYNNEI. CDR3 length: 13 amino acids. CDR3 bases: TGTGCCAGCGCTAGGACAGGTTATGAAAAACTGTTTTTT. Protein product: CASARTGYEKLFF. The complete variable domain, with remaining parts taken from reference TRBV2 and TRBJ1-4, reads EPEVTQTPSHQVTQMGQEVILRCVPISNHLYFYWYRQILGQKVEFLVSFYNNEISEKSEIFDDQFSVERPDGSNFTLKIRSTKLEDSAMYFCASARTGYEKLFFGSGTQLSVL.

The rearrangement links TRBV28 to TRBJ2-7; 7 bases are a match to TRBD1. Germline V CDR1 and CDR2: MDHEN, SYDVKM. The CDR3 spans 16 residues. V shed 2 bases and J 1 base; nucleotides not matched to a gene: 8. The CDR3 DNA is TGTGCCAGCAGTTTAGGGGTGACAGGGCCTTCCTACGAGCAGTACTTC. Translating it yields CASSLGVTGPSYEQYF.

The chain links TRBV5-1 to TRBJ2-1, with D possibly matching TRBD2 (6 bases). CDR1 and CDR2 from the germline V gene are SGHRS and YFSETQ. Trimming took off 4 bases at V and 9 bases at J, with 14 bases between the two ends. CDR3 length: 13 amino acids. The CDR3 region has the DNA TGCGCCAGCAGCACCGCTAGCGTAGGTGAGCAGTTCTTC. It specifies CASSTASVGEQFF.

J is TRBJ1-6 and V is TRBV14, with unresolved D. Germline V gene data show CDR1 as SGHDN and CDR2 as FVKESK. Trimming took 1 base from V and 4 from J, leaving 17 bases between them. This CDR3 has 18 residues. In nucleotides, the CDR3 is TGTGCCAGCAGCCAAGTTCGGGGAAAGTCTGGATATAATTCACCCCTCCACTTT. Its protein is CASSQVRGKSGYNSPLHF.

The chain's CDR3 is CAWRRDRDVGYTF. DNA of the CDR3: TGTGCCTGGAGGAGGGACAGGGACGTTGGCTACACCTTC. V and J are TRBV30 and TRBJ1-2, with 9 nucleotides matching TRBD1. Germline-derived CDR1 and CDR2 are GTSNPN and SVGIG (reference sequence). The V segment lost 3 bases and the J segment 7 bases; nucleotides outside the gene matches: 6. This CDR3 comprises 13 residues.